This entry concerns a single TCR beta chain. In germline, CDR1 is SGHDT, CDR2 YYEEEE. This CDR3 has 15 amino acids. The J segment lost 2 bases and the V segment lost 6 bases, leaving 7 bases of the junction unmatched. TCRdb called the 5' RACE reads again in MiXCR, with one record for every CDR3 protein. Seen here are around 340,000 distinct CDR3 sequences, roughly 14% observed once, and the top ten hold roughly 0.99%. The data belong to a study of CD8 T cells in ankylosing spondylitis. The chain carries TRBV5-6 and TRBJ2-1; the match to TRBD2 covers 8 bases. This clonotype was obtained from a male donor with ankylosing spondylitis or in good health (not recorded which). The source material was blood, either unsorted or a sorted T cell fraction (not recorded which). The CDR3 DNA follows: TGTGCCAGCACGGGGGCGGGGGGAACCTACAATGAGCAGTTCTTC. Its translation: CASTGAGGTYNEQFF.